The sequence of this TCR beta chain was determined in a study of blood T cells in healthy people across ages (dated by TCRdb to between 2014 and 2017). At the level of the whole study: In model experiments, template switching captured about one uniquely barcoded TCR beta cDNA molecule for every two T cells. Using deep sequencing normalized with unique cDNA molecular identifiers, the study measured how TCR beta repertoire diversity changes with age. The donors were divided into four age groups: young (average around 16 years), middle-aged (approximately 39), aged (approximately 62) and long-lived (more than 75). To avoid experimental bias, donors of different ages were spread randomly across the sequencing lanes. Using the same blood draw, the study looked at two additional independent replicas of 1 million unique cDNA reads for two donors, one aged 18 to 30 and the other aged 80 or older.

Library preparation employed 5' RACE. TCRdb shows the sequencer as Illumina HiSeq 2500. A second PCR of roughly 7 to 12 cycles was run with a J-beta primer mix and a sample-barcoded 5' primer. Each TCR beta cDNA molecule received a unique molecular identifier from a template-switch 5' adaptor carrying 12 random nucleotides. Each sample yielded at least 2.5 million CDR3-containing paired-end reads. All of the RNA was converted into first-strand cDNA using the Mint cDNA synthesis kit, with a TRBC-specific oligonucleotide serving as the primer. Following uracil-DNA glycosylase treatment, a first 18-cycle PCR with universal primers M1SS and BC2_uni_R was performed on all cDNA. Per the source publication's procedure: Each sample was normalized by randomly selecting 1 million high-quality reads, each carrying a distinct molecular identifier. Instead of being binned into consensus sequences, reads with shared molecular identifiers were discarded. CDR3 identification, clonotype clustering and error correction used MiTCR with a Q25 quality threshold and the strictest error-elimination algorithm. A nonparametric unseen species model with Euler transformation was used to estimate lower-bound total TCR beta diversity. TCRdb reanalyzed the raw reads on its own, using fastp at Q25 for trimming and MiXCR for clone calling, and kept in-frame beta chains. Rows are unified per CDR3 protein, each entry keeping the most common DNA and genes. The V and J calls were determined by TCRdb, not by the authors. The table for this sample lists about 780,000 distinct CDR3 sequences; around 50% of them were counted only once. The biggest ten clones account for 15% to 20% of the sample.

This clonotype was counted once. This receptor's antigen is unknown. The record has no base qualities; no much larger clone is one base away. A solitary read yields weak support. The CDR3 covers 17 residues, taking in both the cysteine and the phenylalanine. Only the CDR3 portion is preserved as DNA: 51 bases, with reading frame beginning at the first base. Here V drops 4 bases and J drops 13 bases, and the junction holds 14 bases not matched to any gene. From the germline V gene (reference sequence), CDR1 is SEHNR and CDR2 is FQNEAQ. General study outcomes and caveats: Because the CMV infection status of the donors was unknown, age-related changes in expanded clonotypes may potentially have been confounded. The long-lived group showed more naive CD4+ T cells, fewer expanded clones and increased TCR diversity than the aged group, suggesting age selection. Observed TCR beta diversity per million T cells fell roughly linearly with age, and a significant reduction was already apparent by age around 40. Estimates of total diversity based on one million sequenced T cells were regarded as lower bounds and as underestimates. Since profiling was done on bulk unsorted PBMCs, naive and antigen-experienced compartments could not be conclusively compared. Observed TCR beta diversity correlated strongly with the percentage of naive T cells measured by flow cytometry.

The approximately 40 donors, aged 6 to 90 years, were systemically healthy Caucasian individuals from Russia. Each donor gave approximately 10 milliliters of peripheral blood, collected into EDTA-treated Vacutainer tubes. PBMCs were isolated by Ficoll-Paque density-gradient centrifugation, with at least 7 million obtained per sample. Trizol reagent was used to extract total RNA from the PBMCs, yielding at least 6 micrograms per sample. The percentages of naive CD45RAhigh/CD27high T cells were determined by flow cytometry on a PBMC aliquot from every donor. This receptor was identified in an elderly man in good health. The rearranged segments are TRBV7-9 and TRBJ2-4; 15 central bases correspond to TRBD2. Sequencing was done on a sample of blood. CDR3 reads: CASSSTGLAGGYLEQYF. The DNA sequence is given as TGTGCCAGCAGCTCAACCGGACTAGCGGGAGGGTACTTAGAGCAGTACTTC.